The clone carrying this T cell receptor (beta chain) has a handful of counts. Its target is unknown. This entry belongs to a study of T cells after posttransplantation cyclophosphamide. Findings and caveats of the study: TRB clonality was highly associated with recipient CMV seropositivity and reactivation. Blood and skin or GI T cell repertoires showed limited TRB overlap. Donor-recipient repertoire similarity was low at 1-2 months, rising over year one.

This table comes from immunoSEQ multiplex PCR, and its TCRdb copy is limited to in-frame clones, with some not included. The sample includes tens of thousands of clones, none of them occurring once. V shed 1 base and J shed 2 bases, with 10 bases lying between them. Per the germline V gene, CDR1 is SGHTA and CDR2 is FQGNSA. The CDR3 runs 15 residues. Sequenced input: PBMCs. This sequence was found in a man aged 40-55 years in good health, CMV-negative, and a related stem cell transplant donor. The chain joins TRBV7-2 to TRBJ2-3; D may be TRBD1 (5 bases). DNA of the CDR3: TGTGCCAGCAGCTTAGGTGCAGGGCCCACAGATACGCAGTATTTT. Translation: CASSLGAGPTDTQYF.